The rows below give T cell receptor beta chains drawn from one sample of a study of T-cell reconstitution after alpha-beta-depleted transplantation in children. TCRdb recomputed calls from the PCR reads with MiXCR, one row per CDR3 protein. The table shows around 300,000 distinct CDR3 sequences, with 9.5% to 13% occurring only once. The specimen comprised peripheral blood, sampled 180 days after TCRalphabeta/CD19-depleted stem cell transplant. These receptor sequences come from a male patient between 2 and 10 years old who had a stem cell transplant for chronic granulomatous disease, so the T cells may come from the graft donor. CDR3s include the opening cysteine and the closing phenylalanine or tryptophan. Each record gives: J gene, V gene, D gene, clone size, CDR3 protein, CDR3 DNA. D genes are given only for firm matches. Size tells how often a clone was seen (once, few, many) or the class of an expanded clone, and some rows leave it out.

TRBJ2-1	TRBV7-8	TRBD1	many	CASSLGDRSSYNEQFF	TGTGCCAGCAGCTTAGGGGACAGGAGCTCCTACAATGAGCAGTTCTTC
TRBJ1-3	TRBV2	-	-	CASSQHRSSGNTIYF	TGTGCCAGCAGTCAACACCGGAGCTCTGGAAACACCATATATTTT
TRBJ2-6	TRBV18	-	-	CASSPQGYGANVLTF	TGTGCCAGCTCACCACAGGGGTATGGGGCCAACGTCCTGACTTTC
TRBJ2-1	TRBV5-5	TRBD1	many	CASSLATGQGSHEQFF	TGTGCCAGCAGCTTGGCAACGGGACAGGGGTCGCATGAGCAGTTCTTC
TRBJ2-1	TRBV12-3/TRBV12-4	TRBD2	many	CASTTSGSSYNEQFF	TGTGCCAGCACCACTAGCGGGAGCTCCTACAATGAGCAGTTCTTC
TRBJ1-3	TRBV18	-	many	CASSPQDTGNTIYF	TGTGCCAGCTCACCACAGGATACTGGAAACACCATATATTTT
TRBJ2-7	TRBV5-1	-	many	CASSPSSGSISYEQYF	TGCGCCAGCAGCCCCAGCTCCGGGAGTATTTCCTACGAGCAGTACTTC
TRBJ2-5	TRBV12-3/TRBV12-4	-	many	CASSSSGETQYF	TGTGCCAGCAGTTCTTCCGGAGAGACCCAGTACTTC
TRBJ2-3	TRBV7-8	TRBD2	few	CASGGVHGPTDTQYF	TGTGCCAGCGGGGGGGTTCACGGACCCACGGATACGCAGTATTTT
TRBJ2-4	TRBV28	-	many	CASSEAKNIQYF	TGTGCCAGCTCCGAAGCCAAAAACATTCAGTACTTC
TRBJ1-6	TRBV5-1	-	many	CASSLEGRTGSPLHF	TGCGCCAGCAGCTTGGAGGGGCGGACCGGGTCACCCCTCCACTTT
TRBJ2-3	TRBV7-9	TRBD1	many	CAQRPIGQELSTDTQYF	TGTGCGCAGCGTCCAATAGGACAGGAGCTTAGCACAGATACGCAGTATTTT